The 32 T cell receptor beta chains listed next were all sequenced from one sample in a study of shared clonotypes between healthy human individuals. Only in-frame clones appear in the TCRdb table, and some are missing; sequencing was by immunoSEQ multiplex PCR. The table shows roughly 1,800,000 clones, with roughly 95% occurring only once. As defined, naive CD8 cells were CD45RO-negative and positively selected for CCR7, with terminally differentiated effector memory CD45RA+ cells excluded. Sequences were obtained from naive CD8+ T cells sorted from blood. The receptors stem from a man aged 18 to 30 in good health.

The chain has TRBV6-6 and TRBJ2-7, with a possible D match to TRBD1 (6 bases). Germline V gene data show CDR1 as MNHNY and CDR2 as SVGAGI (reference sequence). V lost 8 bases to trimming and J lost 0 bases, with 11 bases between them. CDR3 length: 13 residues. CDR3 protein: CASGQSASYEQYF. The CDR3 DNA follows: TGTGCCAGCGGACAGTCAGCCTCCTACGAGCAGTACTTC.

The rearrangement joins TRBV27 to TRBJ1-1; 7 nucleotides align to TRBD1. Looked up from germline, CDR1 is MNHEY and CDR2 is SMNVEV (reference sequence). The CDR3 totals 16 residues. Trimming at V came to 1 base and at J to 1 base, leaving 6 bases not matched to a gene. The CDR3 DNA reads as TGTGCCAGCAGTTTATGGGTGACAGGGCCGAACACTGAAGCTTTCTTT. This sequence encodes CASSLWVTGPNTEAFF.

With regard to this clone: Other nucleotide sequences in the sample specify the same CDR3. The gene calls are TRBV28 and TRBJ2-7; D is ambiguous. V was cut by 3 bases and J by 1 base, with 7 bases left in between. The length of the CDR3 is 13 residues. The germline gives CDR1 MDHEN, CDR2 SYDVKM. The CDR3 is CASSLGQSYEQYF. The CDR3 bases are TGTGCCAGCAGTTTGGGCCAGTCCTACGAGCAGTACTTC.

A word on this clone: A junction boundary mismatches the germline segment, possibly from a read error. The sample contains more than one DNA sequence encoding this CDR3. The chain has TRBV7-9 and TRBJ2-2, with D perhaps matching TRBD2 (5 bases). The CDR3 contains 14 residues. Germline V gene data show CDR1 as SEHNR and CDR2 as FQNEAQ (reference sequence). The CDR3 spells CASSTAVESGELFF. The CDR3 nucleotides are TGTGCCAGCAGCACAGCTGTCGAATCCGGGGAACTGTTTTTC.

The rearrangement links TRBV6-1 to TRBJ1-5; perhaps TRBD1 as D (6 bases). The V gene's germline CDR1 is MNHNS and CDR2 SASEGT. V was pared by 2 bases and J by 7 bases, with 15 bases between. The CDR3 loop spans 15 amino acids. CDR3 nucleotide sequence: TGTGCCAGCAGTGAAATTCGGGGGCGGATGCAGCCCCAGCATTTT. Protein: CASSEIRGRMQPQHF.

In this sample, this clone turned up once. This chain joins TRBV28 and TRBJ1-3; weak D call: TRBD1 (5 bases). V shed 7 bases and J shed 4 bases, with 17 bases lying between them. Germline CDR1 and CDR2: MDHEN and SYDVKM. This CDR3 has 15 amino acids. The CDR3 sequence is CASTLDTSGGNTIYF. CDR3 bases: TGTGCCAGCACCTTGGACACCTCGGGGGGAAACACCATATATTTT.

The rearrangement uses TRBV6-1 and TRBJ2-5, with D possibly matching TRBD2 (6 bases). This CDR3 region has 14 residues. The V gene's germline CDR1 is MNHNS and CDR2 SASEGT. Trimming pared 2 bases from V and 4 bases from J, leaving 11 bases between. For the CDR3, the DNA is TGTGCCAGCAGTGAATGGGGCGGGGTAGAGACCCAGTACTTC. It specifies CASSEWGGVETQYF.

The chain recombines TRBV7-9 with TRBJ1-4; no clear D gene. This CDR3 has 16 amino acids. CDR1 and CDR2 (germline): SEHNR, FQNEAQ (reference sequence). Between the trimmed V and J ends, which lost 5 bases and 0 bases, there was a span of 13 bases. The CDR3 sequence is CASSLRTAATNEKLFF. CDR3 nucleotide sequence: TGTGCCAGCAGCCTCCGGACGGCTGCAACTAATGAAAAACTGTTTTTT.

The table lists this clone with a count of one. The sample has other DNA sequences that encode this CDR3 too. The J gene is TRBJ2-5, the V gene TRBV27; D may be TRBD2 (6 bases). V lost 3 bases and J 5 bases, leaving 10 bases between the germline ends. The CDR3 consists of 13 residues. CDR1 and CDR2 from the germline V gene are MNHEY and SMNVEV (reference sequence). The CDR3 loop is CASSLGGLETQYF. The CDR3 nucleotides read TGTGCCAGCAGTTTGGGGGGTCTGGAGACCCAGTACTTC.

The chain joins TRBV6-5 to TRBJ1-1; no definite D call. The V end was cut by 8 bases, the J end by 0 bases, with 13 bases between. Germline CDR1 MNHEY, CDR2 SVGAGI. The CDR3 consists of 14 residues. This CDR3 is CASSGSLMNTEAFF. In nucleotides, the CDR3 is TGTGCCAGCTCGGGCAGCTTGATGAACACTGAAGCTTTCTTT.

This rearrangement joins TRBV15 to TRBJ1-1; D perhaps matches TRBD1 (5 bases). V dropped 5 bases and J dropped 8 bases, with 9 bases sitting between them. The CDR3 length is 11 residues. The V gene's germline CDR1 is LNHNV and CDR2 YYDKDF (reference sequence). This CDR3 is CATSAGTEAFF. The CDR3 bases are TGTGCCACCAGCGCCGGGACCGAAGCTTTCTTT.

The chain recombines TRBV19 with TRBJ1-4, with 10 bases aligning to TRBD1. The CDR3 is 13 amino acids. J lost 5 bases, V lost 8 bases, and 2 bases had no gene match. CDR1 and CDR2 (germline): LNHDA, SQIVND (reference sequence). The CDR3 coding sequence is TGTGCCAGTGGGGACAGGGGAAATGAAAAACTGTTTTTT. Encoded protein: CASGDRGNEKLFF.

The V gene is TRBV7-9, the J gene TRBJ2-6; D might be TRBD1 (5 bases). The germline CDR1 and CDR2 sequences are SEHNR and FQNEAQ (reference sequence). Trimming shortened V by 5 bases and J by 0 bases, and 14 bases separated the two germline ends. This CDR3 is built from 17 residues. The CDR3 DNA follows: TGTGCCAGCAGCCCGACAGTATCTAGCTCTGGGGCCAACGTCCTGACTTTC. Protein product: CASSPTVSSSGANVLTF.

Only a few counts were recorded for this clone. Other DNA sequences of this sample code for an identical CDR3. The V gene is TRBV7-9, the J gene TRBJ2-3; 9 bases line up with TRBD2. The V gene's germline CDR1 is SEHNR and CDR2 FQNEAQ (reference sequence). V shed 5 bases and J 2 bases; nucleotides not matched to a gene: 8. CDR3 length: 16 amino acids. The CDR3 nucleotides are TGTGCCAGCAGCCTAGGGGGACTAGCCGTCACAGATACGCAGTATTTT. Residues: CASSLGGLAVTDTQYF. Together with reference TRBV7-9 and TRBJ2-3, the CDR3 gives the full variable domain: DTGVSQNPRHKITKRGQNVTFRCDPISEHNRLYWYRQTLGQGPEFLTYFQNEAQLEKSRLLSDRFSAERPKGSFSTLEIQRTEQGDSAMYLCASSLGGLAVTDTQYFGPGTRLTVL.

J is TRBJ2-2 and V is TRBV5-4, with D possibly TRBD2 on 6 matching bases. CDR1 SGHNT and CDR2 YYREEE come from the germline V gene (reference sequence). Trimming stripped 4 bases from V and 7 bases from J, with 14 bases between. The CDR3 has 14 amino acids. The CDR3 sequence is CASSTSGWGGELFF. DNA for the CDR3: TGTGCCAGCAGCACAAGCGGGTGGGGCGGGGAGCTGTTTTTT.

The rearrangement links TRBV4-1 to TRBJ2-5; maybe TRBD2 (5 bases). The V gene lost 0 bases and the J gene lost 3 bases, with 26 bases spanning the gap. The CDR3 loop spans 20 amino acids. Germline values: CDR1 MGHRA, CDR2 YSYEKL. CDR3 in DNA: TGCGCCAGCAGCCAAGAGGGGTATGGTAGCGCCTCACCCAAGGAAGAGACCCAGTACTTC. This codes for CASSQEGYGSASPKEETQYF.

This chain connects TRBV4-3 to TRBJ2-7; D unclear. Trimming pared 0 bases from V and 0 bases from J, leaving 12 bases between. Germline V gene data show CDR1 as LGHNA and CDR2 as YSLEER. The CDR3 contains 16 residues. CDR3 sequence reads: CASSQDIGTISYEQYF. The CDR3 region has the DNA TGCGCCAGCAGCCAAGATATCGGCACGATCTCCTACGAGCAGTACTTC.

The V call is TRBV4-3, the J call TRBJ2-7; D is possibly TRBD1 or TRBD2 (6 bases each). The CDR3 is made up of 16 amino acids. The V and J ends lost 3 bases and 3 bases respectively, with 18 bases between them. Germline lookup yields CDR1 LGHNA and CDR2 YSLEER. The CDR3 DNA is TGCGCCAGCAGCCATGGGGGCGGGGCGCGCGGCTACGAGCAGTACTTC. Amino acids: CASSHGGGARGYEQYF.

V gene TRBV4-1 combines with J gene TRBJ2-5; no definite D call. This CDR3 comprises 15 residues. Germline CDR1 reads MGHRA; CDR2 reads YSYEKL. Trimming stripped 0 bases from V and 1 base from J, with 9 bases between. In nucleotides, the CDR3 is TGCGCCAGCAGCCAAGATAACAGTTTCCAAGAGACCCAGTACTTC. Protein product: CASSQDNSFQETQYF.

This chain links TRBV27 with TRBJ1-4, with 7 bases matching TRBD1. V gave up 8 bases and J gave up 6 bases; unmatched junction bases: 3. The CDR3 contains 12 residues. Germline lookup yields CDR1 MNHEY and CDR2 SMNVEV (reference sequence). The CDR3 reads CASGQVYEKLFF. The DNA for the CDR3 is TGTGCCAGCGGACAGGTCTATGAAAAACTGTTTTTT.

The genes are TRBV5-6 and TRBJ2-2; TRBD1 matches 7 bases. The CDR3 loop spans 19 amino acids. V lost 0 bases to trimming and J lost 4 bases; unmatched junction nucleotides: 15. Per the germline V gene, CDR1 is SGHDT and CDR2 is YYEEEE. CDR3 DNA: TGTGCCAGCAGCTTGGTTTTCGAAGACGACAGGGAGCGCACCGGGGAGCTGTTTTTT. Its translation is CASSLVFEDDRERTGELFF.

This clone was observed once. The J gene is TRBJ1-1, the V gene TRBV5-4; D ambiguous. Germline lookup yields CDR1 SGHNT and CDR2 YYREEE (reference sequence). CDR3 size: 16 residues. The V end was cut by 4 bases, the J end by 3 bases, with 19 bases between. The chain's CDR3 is CASSPDRVGVDTEAFF. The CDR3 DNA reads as TGTGCCAGCAGCCCAGACCGTGTAGGTGTGGACACTGAAGCTTTCTTT.

This CDR3 is CASSLAPAGGPRGNIQYF. The CDR3 nucleotides are TGTGCCAGCAGCTTAGCTCCAGCGGGGGGCCCACGGGGGAACATTCAGTACTTC. J is TRBJ2-4 and V is TRBV13; 9 bases align to TRBD2. V trimming: 1 base; J trimming: 7 bases; junction bases outside the gene matches: 14. From germline, CDR1 is PRHDT and CDR2 FYEKMQ (reference sequence). This CDR3 is built from 18 residues.

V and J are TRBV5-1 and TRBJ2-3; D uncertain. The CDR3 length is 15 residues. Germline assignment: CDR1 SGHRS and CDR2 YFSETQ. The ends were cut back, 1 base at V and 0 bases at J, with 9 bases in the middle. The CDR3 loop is CASSLFSASTDTQYF. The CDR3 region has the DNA TGCGCCAGCAGCTTGTTTTCGGCTAGCACAGATACGCAGTATTTT.

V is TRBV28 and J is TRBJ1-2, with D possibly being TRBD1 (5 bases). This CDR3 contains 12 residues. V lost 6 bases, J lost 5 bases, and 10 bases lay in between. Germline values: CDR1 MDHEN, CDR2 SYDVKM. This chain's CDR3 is CASRGRIYGYTF. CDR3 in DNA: TGTGCCAGCAGGGGACGGATATATGGCTACACCTTC.

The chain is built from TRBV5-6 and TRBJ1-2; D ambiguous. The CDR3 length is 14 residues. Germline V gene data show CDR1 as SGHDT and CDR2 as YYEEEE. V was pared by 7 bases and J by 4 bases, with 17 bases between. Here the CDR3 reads CASLQASSIYGYTF. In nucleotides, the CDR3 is TGTGCCAGCCTACAAGCAAGCAGTATCTATGGCTACACCTTC.

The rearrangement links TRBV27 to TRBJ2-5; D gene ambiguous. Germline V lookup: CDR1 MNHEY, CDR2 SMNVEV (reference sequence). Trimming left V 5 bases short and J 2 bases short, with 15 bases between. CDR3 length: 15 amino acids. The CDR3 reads CASSPNFWDQETQYF. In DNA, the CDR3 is TGTGCCAGCAGTCCGAATTTTTGGGATCAAGAGACCCAGTACTTC.

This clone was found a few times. CDR3 in amino acids: CSVEAQGPLGYTF. The CDR3 nucleotides read TGCAGCGTTGAAGCGCAAGGCCCCCTTGGCTACACCTTC. V gene TRBV29-1 combines with J gene TRBJ1-2; D is unclear. The V gene's germline CDR1 is SQVTM and CDR2 ANQGSEA. V lost 1 base to trimming and J lost 7 bases, with 13 bases between them. CDR3 length: 13 residues.

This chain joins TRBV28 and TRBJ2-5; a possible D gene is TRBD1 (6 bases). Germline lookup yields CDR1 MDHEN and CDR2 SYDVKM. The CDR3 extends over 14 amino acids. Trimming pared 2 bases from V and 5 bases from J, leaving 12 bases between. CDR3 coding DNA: TGTGCCAGCAGTTTACCAGGGGTCTATGAGACCCAGTACTTC. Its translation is CASSLPGVYETQYF.

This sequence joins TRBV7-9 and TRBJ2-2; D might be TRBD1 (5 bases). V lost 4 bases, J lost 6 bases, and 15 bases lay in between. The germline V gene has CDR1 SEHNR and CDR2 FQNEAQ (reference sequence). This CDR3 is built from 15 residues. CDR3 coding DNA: TGTGCCAGCAGCTCCCAGGGTGTTAACTCCGGGGAGCTGTTTTTT. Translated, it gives CASSSQGVNSGELFF.

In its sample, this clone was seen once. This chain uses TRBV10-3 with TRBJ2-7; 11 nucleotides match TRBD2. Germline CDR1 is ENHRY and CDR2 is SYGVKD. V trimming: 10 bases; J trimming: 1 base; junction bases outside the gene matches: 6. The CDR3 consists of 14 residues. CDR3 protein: CASKTSGSSYEQYF. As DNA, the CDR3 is TGTGCCAGCAAAACTAGCGGGAGTTCCTACGAGCAGTACTTC.

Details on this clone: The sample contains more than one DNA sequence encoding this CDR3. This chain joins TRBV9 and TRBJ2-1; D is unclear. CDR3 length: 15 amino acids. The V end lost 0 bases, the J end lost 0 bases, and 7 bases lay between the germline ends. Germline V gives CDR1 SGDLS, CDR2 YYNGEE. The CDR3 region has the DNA TGTGCCAGCAGCGTAGGGGCAGGCTCCTACAATGAGCAGTTCTTC. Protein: CASSVGAGSYNEQFF.